The clone carrying this TCR beta chain was counted a single time. The data are from a study of blood T cell repertoires in COVID-19. CDR3 length equals 15 residues. V shed 0 bases and J shed 1 base, with 10 bases lying between them. Germline V gene data show CDR1 as SGHRS and CDR2 as YFSETQ. Seattle enrolled patients during active infection and tracked them longitudinally. TCRdb's copy holds only in-frame clones and misses some; the assay was immunoSEQ multiplex PCR. The sample lists a few hundred thousand clones; around 90% were seen once. The TCR comes from a woman aged 55-69 years with COVID-19, enrolled during active disease. The V and J genes are TRBV5-1 and TRBJ1-1, with D unclear. Sequenced sample: peripheral blood. CDR3 loop: CASSLGKRRNTEAFF. As DNA, the CDR3 is TGCGCCAGCAGCTTGGGAAAACGGAGGAACACTGAAGCTTTCTTT.